The 8 T cell receptor beta chains given below trace back to one sample, sequenced in a study of blood T cell repertoires in COVID-19. Measured with immunoSEQ multiplex PCR; TCRdb has only the in-frame clones, and not every one. Of roughly 200,000 clones listed, 80% to 85% are singletons. Material for sequencing was peripheral blood. These receptors were taken from a man aged 50-60 years with active or convalescent COVID-19.

This chain joins TRBV28 and TRBJ1-4; D gene ambiguous. The V and J ends lost 4 bases and 3 bases respectively, with 12 bases between them. Germline loops: CDR1 MDHEN, CDR2 SYDVKM. CDR3 length: 15 residues. The CDR3 DNA sequence: TGTGCCAGCAGTTGGGGAGCTCCCTCTAATGAAAAACTGTTTTTT. It translates to CASSWGAPSNEKLFF.

The chain combines TRBV7-2 with TRBJ2-2, with TRBD2 identical over 15 bases. Trimming cost V 5 bases and J 6 bases; bases outside gene matches: 4. CDR3 length: 16 amino acids. Germline V gene lookup returns CDR1 SGHTA and CDR2 FQGNSA. CDR3 bases: TGTGCCAGCAGCAAAGGGACTAGCGGGGGGCCCGGGGAGCTGTTTTTT. Amino acid sequence: CASSKGTSGGPGELFF.

The chain links TRBV28 to TRBJ1-4; 8 nucleotides match TRBD1. V shed 5 bases, J shed 8 bases, and the junction held 10 bases outside the gene matches. Germline lookup yields CDR1 MDHEN and CDR2 SYDVKM. This CDR3 has 15 residues. Written as DNA, the CDR3 is TGTGCCAGCAGTACCCCACAGGGGGGCCGGGAAAAACTGTTTTTT. Protein product: CASSTPQGGREKLFF.

The V gene is TRBV18, the J gene TRBJ1-1; D call uncertain. The CDR3 contains 12 residues. V lost 3 bases, J lost 7 bases, and 9 bases lay in between. From germline, CDR1 is KGHSH and CDR2 LQKENI. The CDR3: CASSPQEGEAFF. The CDR3 nucleotides read TGTGCCAGCTCACCCCAAGAGGGTGAAGCTTTCTTT.

V gene TRBV19 combines with J gene TRBJ2-5, with 7 bases fitting TRBD2. Per the germline V gene, CDR1 is LNHDA and CDR2 is SQIVND (reference sequence). The CDR3 consists of 15 residues. The ends lost 3 bases at V and 5 bases at J; junction bases unmatched: 9. This CDR3 reads CASSMAGVQVETQYF. CDR3 nucleotides: TGTGCCAGTAGTATGGCGGGGGTCCAGGTGGAGACCCAGTACTTC.

J is TRBJ2-2 and V is TRBV7-6, with D possibly being TRBD1 (5 bases). The CDR3 contains 15 residues. Trimming took 1 base from V and 1 from J, leaving 7 bases between them. Germline CDR1 and CDR2: SGHVS and FNYEAQ. The CDR3 nucleotides are TGTGCCAGCAGCTTAGGAGACAGGAACACCGGGGAGCTGTTTTTT. This translates into CASSLGDRNTGELFF. The variable domain in full, completed from reference TRBV7-6 and TRBJ2-2, reads GAGVSQSPRYKVTKRGQDVALRCDPISGHVSLYWYRQALGQGPEFLTYFNYEAQQDKSGLPNDRFSAERPEGSISTLTIQRTEQRDSAMYRCASSLGDRNTGELFFGEGSRLTVL.

This sequence joins TRBV28 and TRBJ1-2, with TRBD1 matching 9 bases. V trimming: 3 bases; J trimming: 2 bases; junction bases outside the gene matches: 10. This CDR3 comprises 17 residues. CDR1 and CDR2 (germline): MDHEN, SYDVKM. Written as DNA, the CDR3 is TGTGCCAGCAGTTTGAATCCGGGACAGGGAAGCAACTATGGCTACACCTTC. Amino acid sequence: CASSLNPGQGSNYGYTF.

This chain connects TRBV5-4 to TRBJ1-6; possibly TRBD1 for D (6 bases). With 4 bases removed from V and 7 bases from J, the gap between germline ends came to 12 bases. Germline CDR1 SGHNT, CDR2 YYREEE (reference sequence). The CDR3 is made up of 14 amino acids. CDR3 bases: TGTGCCAGCAGCCCCCAGGGGATCAATTCACCCCTCCACTTT. Translating it yields CASSPQGINSPLHF.